A single TCR beta chain is shown here with its context. CDR3 size: 13 residues. CDR1 is LGHNA, CDR2 YNFKEQ, per germline. The V and J ends lost 0 bases and 11 bases respectively, with 13 bases between them. The entry originates in a study of control samples from healthy donors and cancer patients. TCRdb keeps only in-frame clones here, not all; method: immunoSEQ multiplex PCR. The sample lists about 59,000 clones; 70% to 90% were seen once. Material for sequencing was PBMCs. This rearrangement joins TRBV4-2 to TRBJ2-5; D gene ambiguous. This sequence originates from a woman aged 60-75 years with lung cancer. CDR3 DNA sequence: TGTGCCAGCAGCCAAGATCCCGCCCAGCTTCAGTACTTC. It encodes CASSQDPAQLQYF.